A selection of T cell receptor beta chains follows, all from one sample in a study of Tregs in tolerant kidney transplant recipients. Repertoires were generated with immunoSEQ multiplex PCR, while TCRdb's copy carries only in-frame clones and drops some. The sample has about 83,000 clones, 98% seen once. The sample in question was CD4+ T cells from blood, obtained before the transplant. Receptors were obtained from a human donor who received a combined kidney and bone marrow transplant. The CDR3 runs from the conserved cysteine through the conserved F or W. The D gene is left open where the match is weak. Clone size appears in some rows only: once, few, many, or a class for an expanded clone.

TRBD1 | TRBJ2-1 | - | 17 | TRBV18 | CASSPPVGDRRRKIQFF | TGTGCCAGCTCACCACCGGTCGGGGACAGACGAAGAAAGATTCAGTTCTTC
- | TRBJ1-1 | - | 13 | TRBV30 | CAWSVRSDTEAFF | TGTGCCTGGAGTGTACGTTCGGACACTGAAGCTTTCTTT
TRBD2 | TRBJ2-7 | - | 14 | TRBV18 | CASSPSGTLYEQYF | TGTGCCAGCTCACCAAGCGGGACTCTCTACGAGCAGTACTTC
- | TRBJ2-2 | - | 14 | TRBV9 | CASNLQGNTGELFF | TGTGCCAGCAACCTCCAGGGGAACACCGGGGAGCTGTTTTTT
TRBD1 | TRBJ2-1 | - | 15 | TRBV19 | CASSLFGTGHNEQFF | TGTGCCAGTAGTTTGTTCGGGACAGGGCACAATGAGCAGTTCTTC
TRBD2 | TRBJ2-3 | once | 17 | TRBV5-1 | CASSLFGEAGGSDTQYF | TGCGCCAGCAGCCTATTTGGGGAAGCGGGGGGATCAGATACGCAGTATTTT
- | TRBJ2-1 | - | 12 | TRBV29-1 | CSVESVWNEQFF | TGCAGCGTTGAGTCGGTCTGGAATGAGCAGTTCTTC
- | TRBJ2-3 | - | 12 | TRBV6-6 | CASSYQTDTQYF | TGTGCCAGCAGTTATCAAACAGATACGCAGTATTTT
- | TRBJ1-3 | - | 17 | TRBV15 | CATSSQHGPFSGNTIYF | TGTGCCACCAGCAGCCAACATGGGCCTTTCTCTGGAAACACCATATATTTT
- | TRBJ2-7 | - | 18 | TRBV28 | CASSSSIAAWGHIYEQYF | TGTGCCAGCAGTAGTTCGATAGCCGCCTGGGGACATATCTACGAGCAGTACTTC
TRBD2 | TRBJ2-3 | - | 15 | TRBV2 | CASTGTSGSLTTQYF | TGTGCCAGCACCGGAACTAGCGGGAGCCTTACTACGCAGTATTTT
TRBD1 | TRBJ2-2 | - | 15 | TRBV28 | CASSSRGRNTGELFF | TGTGCCAGCAGTTCCAGGGGGCGAAACACCGGGGAGCTGTTTTTT
TRBD1 | TRBJ1-4 | - | 13 | TRBV6-4 | CASSRQGGEKLFF | TGTGCCAGCAGTCGACAGGGTGGTGAAAAACTGTTTTTT
TRBD1 | TRBJ2-7 | - | 14 | TRBV13 | CASSPRTGVYEQYF | TGTGCCAGCAGCCCCAGGACAGGAGTCTACGAGCAGTACTTC
- | TRBJ2-5 | - | 14 | TRBV4-3 | CASSQGNGEETQYF | TGCGCCAGCAGCCAAGGGAATGGAGAAGAGACCCAGTACTTC
- | TRBJ2-5 | - | 15 | TRBV14 | CASSQEAQVLETQYF | TGTGCCAGCAGCCAAGAGGCCCAGGTCCTAGAGACCCAGTACTTC
- | TRBJ2-2 | once | 17 | TRBV4-3 | CASSHILGSGGTGELFF | TGCGCCAGCAGCCATATACTGGGGTCTGGGGGGACCGGGGAGCTGTTTTTT
- | TRBJ2-5 | - | 14 | TRBV30 | CAWSLGGGEETQYF | TGTGCCTGGAGCCTCGGGGGAGGAGAAGAGACCCAGTACTTC
TRBD1 | TRBJ1-6 | once | 16 | TRBV5-1 | CASSLDSQGAGSPLHF | TGCGCCAGCAGCTTGGATTCGCAGGGGGCCGGCTCACCCCTCCACTTT
TRBD1 | TRBJ1-1 | - | 12 | TRBV28 | CASSQGGTEAFF | TGTGCCAGCAGTCAGGGGGGCACTGAAGCTTTCTTT
TRBD1 | TRBJ2-7 | - | 14 | TRBV5-6 | CASSLFGTGYEQYF | TGTGCCAGCAGCCTCTTCGGGACAGGGTACGAGCAGTACTTC
TRBD2 | TRBJ2-3 | - | 17 | TRBV30 | CAWSPSVTSGAGDTQYF | TGTGCCTGGAGCCCATCAGTGACTAGCGGGGCAGGGGATACGCAGTATTTT
TRBD2 | TRBJ2-2 | - | 16 | TRBV11-2 | CASSLISGRAAGELFF | TGTGCCAGCAGCTTAATTAGCGGGAGGGCCGCCGGGGAGCTGTTTTTT
- | TRBJ2-2 | - | 16 | TRBV18 | CASSPPDKMNTGELFF | TGTGCCAGCTCACCCCCGGACAAGATGAACACCGGGGAGCTGTTTTTT
- | TRBJ1-2 | - | 14 | TRBV6-6 | CASTPSGQNYGYTF | TGTGCCAGCACCCCATCGGGTCAGAACTATGGCTACACCTTC
TRBD2 | TRBJ2-1 | - | 15 | TRBV6-1 | CASSERGGGGDEQFF | TGTGCCAGCAGTGAAAGGGGCGGGGGTGGTGATGAGCAGTTCTTC
TRBD2 | TRBJ2-5 | - | 16 | TRBV9 | CASSALERGRQETQYF | TGTGCCAGCAGCGCCCTCGAGCGGGGCCGACAAGAGACCCAGTACTTC
TRBD2 | TRBJ2-3 | - | 16 | TRBV7-2 | CASSLDFLAGSDTQYF | TGTGCCAGCAGCTTAGATTTCCTAGCGGGGTCGGATACGCAGTATTTT
TRBD2 | TRBJ2-3 | - | 15 | TRBV15 | CATSATSGPYGTQYF | TGTGCCACCAGCGCCACTAGCGGGCCCTACGGTACGCAGTATTTT
TRBD2 | TRBJ2-3 | once | 16 | TRBV27 | CASRSPSGRRPDTQYF | TGTGCCAGCAGGAGCCCTAGCGGGAGAAGGCCAGATACGCAGTATTTT
TRBD2 | TRBJ2-7 | - | 15 | TRBV11-3 | CASSARLAVTYEQYF | TGTGCCAGCAGCGCCAGACTAGCGGTCACGTACGAGCAGTACTTC
- | TRBJ1-2 | - | 17 | TRBV28 | CASSLLGAEWARYGYTF | TGTGCCAGCAGCTTGTTAGGGGCAGAATGGGCAAGGTATGGCTACACCTTC
- | TRBJ2-2 | - | 15 | TRBV5-1 | CASSNEGISTGELFF | TGCGCCAGCAGCAACGAGGGTATCTCCACCGGGGAGCTGTTTTTT
- | TRBJ2-7 | - | 13 | TRBV7-8 | CASSSQGATQQYF | TGTGCCAGCAGCTCACAAGGGGCTACGCAGCAGTACTTC
- | TRBJ1-3 | - | 14 | TRBV9 | CASSQGFSGNTIYF | TGTGCCAGCAGCCAGGGGTTCTCTGGAAACACCATATATTTT
TRBD1 | TRBJ2-2 | - | 16 | TRBV4-2 | CASSQPRTGGTGELFF | TGTGCCAGCAGCCAACCCCGGACAGGGGGCACCGGGGAGCTGTTTTTT
TRBD1 | TRBJ2-2 | - | 15 | TRBV7-2 | CASSLVTGMAGELFF | TGTGCCAGCAGCTTAGTGACAGGGATGGCCGGGGAGCTGTTTTTT